The clone carrying this TCR beta chain occurred once. What it binds is unknown. Naive CD8 cells were CD45RO-negative, positively selected for CCR7, excluding terminally differentiated effector memory CD45RA+ cells. The sample belongs to a study of shared clonotypes between healthy human individuals. This table comes from immunoSEQ multiplex PCR, and its TCRdb copy is limited to in-frame clones, with some not included. The sample contains 2 million to 2.5 million clones, roughly 91% of which appear only once. The length of the CDR3 is 19 residues. Germline V gives CDR1 SGHDT, CDR2 YYEEEE. V was cut by 4 bases and J by 0 bases, with 20 bases left in between. Notes on the study in general: Shared clonotypes: 4.5% to 6% naive CD4, about 3.3% naive CD8, roughly 2.2% memory CD4, approximately 0.37% memory CD8.

V and J are TRBV5-6 and TRBJ2-6, with unresolved D. Sample: naive CD8+ T cells from PBMCs. The clonotype was recovered from a man aged 18 to 30 in good health. Some clones in this sample may be carry-over from other donors' samples. The CDR3 sequence: CASSPEGSIDPSGANVLTF. In DNA form, the CDR3 reads TGTGCCAGCAGCCCCGAAGGAAGTATAGACCCCTCTGGGGCCAACGTCCTGACTTTC.